Listed below are T cell receptor beta chains from one sample, sequenced in a study of blood T cell repertoires in COVID-19. The table came from immunoSEQ multiplex PCR; TCRdb's copy has only in-frame clones and leaves some out. The data contain some 79,000 clones, about 89% of them singletons. Sequencing was done on a sample of peripheral blood. Every receptor here comes from a man between 65 and 80 years old with active or convalescent COVID-19. Both conserved end residues are part of each CDR3. A D gene is named only where the DNA matches it firmly. Size tells how often a clone was seen (once, few, many) or the class of an expanded clone, and some rows leave it out.

V: TRBV9; size: NA; J: TRBJ2-1; D: TRBD2; DNA: TGTGCCAGCAGCCCAATACTAGCGGTCTACAATGAGCAGTTCTTC; CDR3: CASSPILAVYNEQFF
V: TRBV5-1; size: NA; J: TRBJ2-1; D: TRBD2; DNA: TGCGCCAGCAGCTTGGCCGGGGCCCACCCGGGGACTAGCGTGTACAATGAGCAGTTCTTC; CDR3: CASSLAGAHPGTSVYNEQFF
V: TRBV29-1; size: NA; J: TRBJ1-5; D: NA; DNA: TGCAGCGTTCGCCCCCCCGGGGGGGGGCAGCCCCAGCATTTT; CDR3: CSVRPPGGGQPQHF
V: TRBV5-1; size: NA; J: TRBJ2-7; D: TRBD1; DNA: TGCGCCAGCAGCTTAGGGACAGGCTCCAGTAGGTCCTACGAGCAGTACTTC; CDR3: CASSLGTGSSRSYEQYF
V: TRBV5-1; size: NA; J: TRBJ2-2; D: TRBD1; DNA: TGCGCCAGCAGCGGGGGACAGGCTAACACCGGGGAGCTGTTTTTT; CDR3: CASSGGQANTGELFF
V: TRBV7-9; size: NA; J: TRBJ1-2; D: TRBD1; DNA: TGTGCCAGCAGACCACCGCCGAGGCAGGGGGACTTCCTCTATGGCTACACCTTC; CDR3: CASRPPPRQGDFLYGYTF
V: TRBV7-8; size: NA; J: TRBJ1-1; D: NA; DNA: TGTGCCAGCAGCTTAACCCAGTTGAACACTGAAGCTTTCTTT; CDR3: CASSLTQLNTEAFF
V: TRBV4-1; size: once; J: TRBJ2-1; D: TRBD2; DNA: TGCGCCAGCAGCCCCCGGACTAGCGGGAGGAGTCCCTACAATGAGCAGTTCTTC; CDR3: CASSPRTSGRSPYNEQFF
V: TRBV6-5; size: NA; J: TRBJ2-7; D: TRBD2; DNA: TGTGCCAGCCGGAGACCCGGACTAGCAGAATGGGGGTACTTC; CDR3: CASRRPGLAEWGYF
V: TRBV12-3/TRBV12-4; size: NA; J: TRBJ1-1; D: NA; DNA: TGTGCCAGCAAATCCCAGGGAGGCACTGAAGCTTTCTTT; CDR3: CASKSQGGTEAFF
V: TRBV6-1; size: NA; J: TRBJ2-5; D: NA; DNA: TGTGCCAGCAGTGAAGTGTCAACCCGGTTCGAAACCCAGTACTTC; CDR3: CASSEVSTRFETQYF